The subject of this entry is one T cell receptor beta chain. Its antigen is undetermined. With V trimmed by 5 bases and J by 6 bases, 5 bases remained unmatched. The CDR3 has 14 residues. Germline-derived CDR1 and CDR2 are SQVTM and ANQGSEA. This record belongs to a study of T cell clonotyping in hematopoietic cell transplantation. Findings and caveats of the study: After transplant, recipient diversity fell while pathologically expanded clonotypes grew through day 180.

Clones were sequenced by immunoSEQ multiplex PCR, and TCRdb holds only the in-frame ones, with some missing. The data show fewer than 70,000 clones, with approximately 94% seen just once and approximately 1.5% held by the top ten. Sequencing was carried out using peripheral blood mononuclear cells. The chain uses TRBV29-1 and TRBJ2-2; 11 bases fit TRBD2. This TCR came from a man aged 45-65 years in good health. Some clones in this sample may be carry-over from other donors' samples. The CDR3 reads CSVRTSGLSGELFF. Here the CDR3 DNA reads TGCAGCGTTAGGACTAGCGGGTTGTCCGGGGAGCTGTTTTTT.